This TCR beta chain was recorded in a study of blood T cell repertoires in COVID-19. Study details: The United States, Italy and Spain provided the acute and convalescent COVID-19 samples. PBMCs, B-cell-depleted T cells, or T cells provided the cDNA or gDNA that made up the material.

In the study's own analysis: By means of reference gene primer amplification, nucleated cell counts were estimated. Generated by immunoSEQ multiplex PCR, the TCRdb table keeps only in-frame clones and is missing some. The DNA was the basis for D and trimming; V, J and clone size are from that table. Here the sample spans 90,000 to 150,000 clones, 65% to 80% being singletons. This clone was detected a few times. The sample carries other DNA sequences with the same CDR3. The CDR3 contains 16 residues. V shed 4 bases, J shed 4 bases, and the junction held 6 bases outside the gene matches. Per germline, CDR1 MNHEY and CDR2 SMNVEV (reference sequence).

The clonotype originates from a human donor with acute or convalescent COVID-19. The donor label of this sample is uncertain. The source material was peripheral blood. The J gene is TRBJ1-6, the V gene TRBV27, with 8 bases identical to TRBD1. CDR3 sequence reads: CASSSRDRSYNSPLHF. CDR3 sequence (DNA): TGTGCCAGCAGTTCTCGGGACAGGTCTTATAATTCACCCCTCCACTTT.